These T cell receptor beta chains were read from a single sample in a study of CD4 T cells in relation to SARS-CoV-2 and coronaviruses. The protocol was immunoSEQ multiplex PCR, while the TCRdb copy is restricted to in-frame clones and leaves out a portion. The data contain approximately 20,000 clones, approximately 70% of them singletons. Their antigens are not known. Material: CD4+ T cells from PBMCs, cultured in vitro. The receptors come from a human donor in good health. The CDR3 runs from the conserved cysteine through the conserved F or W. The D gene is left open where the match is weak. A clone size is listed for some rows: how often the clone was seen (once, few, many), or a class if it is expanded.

CDR3aa: CASSEGTYTAYGYTF
CDR3nt: TGTGCCAGCAGTGAAGGGACCTATACAGCGTATGGCTACACCTTC
v_gene: TRBV6-1
d_gene: -
abundance: -
j_gene: TRBJ1-2
len: 15

CDR3aa: CASSGVGGKETQYF
CDR3nt: TGTGCCAGCAGCGGCGTAGGGGGTAAGGAGACCCAGTACTTC
v_gene: TRBV7-9
d_gene: -
abundance: -
j_gene: TRBJ2-5
len: 14

CDR3aa: CASTQGQGAYEQYF
CDR3nt: TGTGCCAGCACCCAGGGACAGGGGGCCTACGAGCAGTACTTC
v_gene: TRBV6-5
d_gene: TRBD1
abundance: -
j_gene: TRBJ2-7
len: 14

CDR3aa: CATSDHPTGTGVGATGELFF
CDR3nt: TGTGCCACCAGTGATCACCCCACCGGGACAGGGGTCGGCGCGACCGGGGAGCTGTTTTTT
v_gene: TRBV24-1
d_gene: TRBD1
abundance: -
j_gene: TRBJ2-2
len: 20

CDR3aa: CASSLVQGALTYEQYF
CDR3nt: TGCGCCAGCAGCTTGGTACAGGGGGCCCTCACTTACGAGCAGTACTTC
v_gene: TRBV5-1
d_gene: TRBD1
abundance: -
j_gene: TRBJ2-7
len: 16

CDR3aa: CASSPGLATDTQYF
CDR3nt: TGTGCCAGCAGCCCGGGACTAGCTACAGATACGCAGTATTTT
v_gene: TRBV14
d_gene: TRBD2
abundance: -
j_gene: TRBJ2-3
len: 14

CDR3aa: CASSRDYLGTGELFF
CDR3nt: TGTGCCAGCAGCAGGGACTATCTGGGGACCGGGGAGCTGTTTTTT
v_gene: TRBV5-4
d_gene: TRBD2
abundance: -
j_gene: TRBJ2-2
len: 15

CDR3aa: CASSLDSPTGELFF
CDR3nt: TGCGCCAGCAGCTTAGATTCCCCCACCGGGGAGCTGTTTTTT
v_gene: TRBV5-1
d_gene: -
abundance: -
j_gene: TRBJ2-2
len: 14

CDR3aa: CASSKTLGESPLHF
CDR3nt: TGTGCCAGCAGCAAGACCTTAGGAGAGTCACCCCTCCACTTT
v_gene: TRBV9
d_gene: -
abundance: few
j_gene: TRBJ1-6
len: 14

CDR3aa: CASSGTGLGSSYEQYF
CDR3nt: TGTGCCAGCAGCGGCACCGGACTAGGGAGCTCCTACGAGCAGTACTTC
v_gene: TRBV11-2
d_gene: TRBD2
abundance: -
j_gene: TRBJ2-7
len: 16

CDR3aa: CAWSVLVGTPWKYF
CDR3nt: TGTGCCTGGAGTGTGTTAGTAGGGACACCCTGGAAGTACTTC
v_gene: TRBV30
d_gene: -
abundance: -
j_gene: TRBJ2-7
len: 14

CDR3aa: CASSLGGTLFERYTF
CDR3nt: TGTGCCAGCAGCTTGGGAGGGACCCTTTTTGAACGCTACACCTTC
v_gene: TRBV5-5
d_gene: -
abundance: -
j_gene: TRBJ1-2
len: 15

CDR3aa: CASSPLGVAYEQYF
CDR3nt: TGCGCCAGCAGCCCCCTAGGGGTTGCCTACGAGCAGTACTTC
v_gene: TRBV4-1
d_gene: -
abundance: -
j_gene: TRBJ2-7
len: 14

CDR3aa: CASSQEGLGGSSYNEQFF
CDR3nt: TGTGCCAGCAGCCAAGAAGGTCTTGGGGGGAGCTCCTACAATGAGCAGTTCTTC
v_gene: TRBV3-1/TRBV3-2
d_gene: -
abundance: -
j_gene: TRBJ2-1
len: 18

CDR3aa: CATGGPLGNEQFF
CDR3nt: TGTGCCACCGGGGGCCCCCTCGGCAATGAGCAGTTCTTC
v_gene: TRBV24-1
d_gene: -
abundance: -
j_gene: TRBJ2-1
len: 13

CDR3aa: CASSKGNLDRYGYTF
CDR3nt: TGTGCCAGCAGCAAAGGGAATCTGGACCGCTATGGCTACACCTTC
v_gene: TRBV21-1
d_gene: -
abundance: -
j_gene: TRBJ1-2
len: 15

CDR3aa: CASREGDEKLFF
CDR3nt: TGTGCCAGTAGGGAAGGGGATGAAAAACTGTTTTTT
v_gene: TRBV19
d_gene: -
abundance: few
j_gene: TRBJ1-4
len: 12

CDR3aa: CASIVSGDQANYGYTF
CDR3nt: TGTGCCAGCATCGTATCAGGGGACCAAGCTAACTATGGCTACACCTTC
v_gene: TRBV28
d_gene: -
abundance: -
j_gene: TRBJ1-2
len: 16

CDR3aa: CASSSGMDSPLHF
CDR3nt: TGCGCCAGCAGCTCAGGTATGGATTCACCCCTCCACTTT
v_gene: TRBV5-1
d_gene: -
abundance: few
j_gene: TRBJ1-6
len: 13

CDR3aa: CASSQGDVEEVRFF
CDR3nt: TGCGCCAGCAGCCAAGGGGATGTGGAGGAAGTTAGGTTCTTC
v_gene: TRBV4-1
d_gene: -
abundance: once
j_gene: TRBJ2-1
len: 14

CDR3aa: CASSQGRGSYNSPLHF
CDR3nt: TGCGCCAGCAGCCAAGGCAGGGGCTCCTATAATTCACCCCTCCACTTT
v_gene: TRBV4-1
d_gene: -
abundance: few
j_gene: TRBJ1-6
len: 16

CDR3aa: CASSVKETQYF
CDR3nt: TGTGCCAGCAGTGTCAAGGAGACCCAGTACTTC
v_gene: TRBV2
d_gene: -
abundance: -
j_gene: TRBJ2-5
len: 11

CDR3aa: CASSQGASGRNEQFF
CDR3nt: TGTGCCAGCAGCCAAGGGGCTAGCGGGAGAAATGAGCAGTTCTTC
v_gene: TRBV7-2
d_gene: TRBD2
abundance: -
j_gene: TRBJ2-1
len: 15

CDR3aa: CASSSTGGPYEQYF
CDR3nt: TGCGCCAGCAGCTCGACAGGGGGCCCATACGAGCAGTACTTC
v_gene: TRBV5-1
d_gene: TRBD1
abundance: -
j_gene: TRBJ2-7
len: 14

CDR3aa: CATMKGQGTYEQYF
CDR3nt: TGTGCCACCATGAAGGGACAGGGAACCTACGAGCAGTACTTC
v_gene: TRBV6-5
d_gene: TRBD1
abundance: -
j_gene: TRBJ2-7
len: 14

CDR3aa: CASSWGLAGVIADTQYF
CDR3nt: TGTGCCAGCAGCTGGGGACTAGCGGGAGTAATAGCAGATACGCAGTATTTT
v_gene: TRBV7-9
d_gene: TRBD2
abundance: -
j_gene: TRBJ2-3
len: 17

CDR3aa: CASSLQMSGGLDEQFF
CDR3nt: TGCGCCAGCAGCCTACAAATGAGCGGGGGCCTGGATGAGCAGTTCTTC
v_gene: TRBV4-3
d_gene: TRBD2
abundance: once
j_gene: TRBJ2-1
len: 16

CDR3aa: CASSQGTTGDTEAFF
CDR3nt: TGTGCCAGCAGCCAAGGCACCACAGGGGACACTGAAGCTTTCTTT
v_gene: TRBV3-1/TRBV3-2
d_gene: TRBD1
abundance: -
j_gene: TRBJ1-1
len: 15

CDR3aa: CAINFAEGRGYTF
CDR3nt: TGTGCCATCAATTTTGCGGAGGGACGTGGCTACACCTTC
v_gene: TRBV10-3
d_gene: -
abundance: -
j_gene: TRBJ1-2
len: 13

CDR3aa: CAIGAAGDTQYF
CDR3nt: TGTGCCATCGGGGCAGCAGGAGATACGCAGTATTTT
v_gene: TRBV10-3
d_gene: -
abundance: -
j_gene: TRBJ2-3
len: 12

CDR3aa: CASTRAPQGEQFF
CDR3nt: TGTGCCAGCACAAGGGCGCCCCAGGGTGAGCAGTTCTTC
v_gene: TRBV6-5
d_gene: -
abundance: -
j_gene: TRBJ2-1
len: 13

CDR3aa: CASSQGGTGNQPQHF
CDR3nt: TGCGCCAGCAGCCAGGGCGGGACAGGCAATCAGCCCCAGCATTTT
v_gene: TRBV4-1
d_gene: TRBD1
abundance: few
j_gene: TRBJ1-5
len: 15

CDR3aa: CAWSLDQVTGELFF
CDR3nt: TGTGCCTGGAGTCTGGACCAGGTTACCGGGGAGCTGTTTTTT
v_gene: TRBV30
d_gene: -
abundance: -
j_gene: TRBJ2-2
len: 14

CDR3aa: CASSPLAGGPYEQYF
CDR3nt: TGCGCCAGCAGTCCCTTGGCGGGAGGCCCCTACGAGCAGTACTTC
v_gene: TRBV5-1
d_gene: TRBD2
abundance: -
j_gene: TRBJ2-7
len: 15

CDR3aa: CASSLSESNQPQHF
CDR3nt: TGTGCCAGTAGTCTATCAGAGTCCAATCAGCCCCAGCATTTT
v_gene: TRBV19
d_gene: -
abundance: -
j_gene: TRBJ1-5
len: 14

CDR3aa: CASSEAPSGHLFDEQFF
CDR3nt: TGTGCCAGCAGTGAAGCTCCTAGCGGTCACTTATTTGATGAGCAGTTCTTC
v_gene: TRBV2
d_gene: TRBD2
abundance: -
j_gene: TRBJ2-1
len: 17

CDR3aa: CASMKRGTNIQYF
CDR3nt: TGTGCCAGCATGAAAAGGGGAACAAACATTCAGTACTTC
v_gene: TRBV27
d_gene: -
abundance: -
j_gene: TRBJ2-4
len: 13

CDR3aa: CASRPGTSGLQETQYF
CDR3nt: TGTGCCAGCAGACCCGGGACTAGCGGGCTACAAGAGACCCAGTACTTC
v_gene: TRBV7-9
d_gene: TRBD2
abundance: -
j_gene: TRBJ2-5
len: 16

CDR3aa: CASSLGIHSGNTIYF
CDR3nt: TGTGCCAGCAGCTTAGGGATTCACTCTGGAAACACCATATATTTT
v_gene: TRBV7-2
d_gene: -
abundance: few
j_gene: TRBJ1-3
len: 15

CDR3aa: CASSFQTGAGYEQYF
CDR3nt: TGCGCCAGCAGCTTTCAGACAGGGGCGGGGTACGAGCAGTACTTC
v_gene: TRBV5-1
d_gene: TRBD1
abundance: -
j_gene: TRBJ2-7
len: 15

CDR3aa: CASSEAGVDYNEQFF
CDR3nt: TGTGCCAGCAGTGAAGCGGGAGTTGACTACAATGAGCAGTTCTTC
v_gene: TRBV6-1
d_gene: -
abundance: -
j_gene: TRBJ2-1
len: 15